Described below is a single T cell receptor (beta chain) sequence and its context. Its antigen is currently not known. No per-base quality is available; no much larger clone lies one base away. This entry is derived from a study of T cells in tumors and immune-related adverse events (dated by TCRdb to the early 2020s). V was cut back by 5 bases and J by 2 bases, leaving a gap of 6 bases between them. From cysteine to phenylalanine, the CDR3 is 12 amino acids long. Only the CDR3 DNA stays, 36 bases, in frame from base 1. Per the germline V gene, SGHTA is the CDR1 and FQGNSA is the CDR2. The TCR beta locus was amplified and sequenced with the immunoSEQ assay, yielding bulk TCR Vbeta CDR3 data. As for the original processing: Non-productive CDR3s, sequences shorter than 7 amino acids, and those not starting with C or ending with F/W were excluded. Only specimens with at least 1000 reads were analysed, and clonotypes were defined at the amino acid level. Clonality was computed as 1 minus Pielou's evenness. To equalize library sizes, abundance-weighted random subsampling with replacement was performed 100 times so that 95% confidence intervals could be reported. Repertoire overlap was quantified using the Morisita overlap index, and the top 40 clones per specimen were examined for overlap with the irAE. TCRdb mirrors the immuneACCESS table, restricted to in-frame sequences. Some clones are absent from its copies; in checked studies, under half trace to an unresolved V gene, and the reason for the others is unknown. That table supplies the V and J calls and clone size; D and trimming were determined from the DNA. This sample is represented by about 24,000 clones; around nine tenths of them were singletons. 1.2% to 1.5% of the sample is in the top ten clones.

The treatment or condition label of this sample denotes: nivolumab (PD-1 blockade) given before sampling. The DNeasy Blood and Tissue Kit was used to extract DNA from formalin-fixed paraffin-embedded specimens. The source of this sequence is a female donor with metastatic renal cell carcinoma. Specimen: lymph node tissue, collected from a patient treated with anti-PD-1 therapy. The chain employs TRBV7-2 and TRBJ2-5; a confident D gene designation cannot be given. The CDR3 in this case is CASSVSQETQYF. In nucleotide form, the sequence is TGTGCCAGCAGCGTTTCTCAAGAGACCCAGTACTTC.